This T cell receptor (beta chain) was sequenced during a study of blood T cell repertoires in COVID-19. Sequencing used immunoSEQ multiplex PCR; TCRdb keeps in-frame clones, though not all of them. Among about 97,000 clones listed, approximately 89% were seen once. This CDR3 is 14 amino acids long. Germline CDR1 is MNHEY and CDR2 is SMNVEV (reference sequence). Between the trimmed V and J ends, which lost 2 bases and 4 bases, there was a span of 11 bases. Source material: peripheral blood. The chain combines TRBV27 with TRBJ1-1, with D perhaps matching TRBD1 (6 bases). The sequence came from a woman aged 25 to 39 with acute or convalescent COVID-19. The CDR3, as DNA: TGTGCCAGCAGTTTAGGACAGAGAGGCACTGAAGCTTTCTTT. This codes for CASSLGQRGTEAFF.